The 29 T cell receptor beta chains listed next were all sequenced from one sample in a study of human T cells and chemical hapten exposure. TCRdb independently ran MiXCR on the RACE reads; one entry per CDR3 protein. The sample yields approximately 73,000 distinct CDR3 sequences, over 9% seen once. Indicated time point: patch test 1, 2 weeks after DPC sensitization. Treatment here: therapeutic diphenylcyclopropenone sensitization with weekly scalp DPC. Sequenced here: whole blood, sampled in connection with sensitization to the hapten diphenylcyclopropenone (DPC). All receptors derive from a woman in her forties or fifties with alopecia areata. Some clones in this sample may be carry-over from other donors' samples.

For the CDR3, the DNA is TGCAGCGTTGAATCGTCAGGGGCGGTCTATGGCTACACCTTC. The encoded protein is CSVESSGAVYGYTF. The rearrangement uses TRBV29-1 and TRBJ1-2; D might be TRBD1 (6 bases). This CDR3 has 14 residues. CDR1 and CDR2 (germline): SQVTM, ANQGSEA. V shed 2 bases and J shed 4 bases, with 14 bases lying between them.

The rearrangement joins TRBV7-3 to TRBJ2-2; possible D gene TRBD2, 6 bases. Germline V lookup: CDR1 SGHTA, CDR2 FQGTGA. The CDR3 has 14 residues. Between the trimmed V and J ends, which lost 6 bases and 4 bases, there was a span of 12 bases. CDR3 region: CASRKEGPTGELFF. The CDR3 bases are TGTGCCAGCAGGAAGGAGGGCCCCACCGGGGAGCTGTTTTTT.

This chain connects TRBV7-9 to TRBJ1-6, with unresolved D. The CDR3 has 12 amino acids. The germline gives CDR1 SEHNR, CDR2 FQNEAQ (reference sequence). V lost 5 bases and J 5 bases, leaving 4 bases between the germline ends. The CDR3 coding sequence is TGTGCCAGCAGCACAAATAATTCACCCCTCCACTTT. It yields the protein CASSTNNSPLHF.

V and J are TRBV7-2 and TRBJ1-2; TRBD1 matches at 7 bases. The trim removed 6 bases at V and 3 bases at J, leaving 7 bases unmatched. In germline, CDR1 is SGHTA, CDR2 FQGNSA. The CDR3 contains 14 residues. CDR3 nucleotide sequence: TGTGCCAGCAGTCGAAGGGGGCTGGACTATGGCTACACCTTC. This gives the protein CASSRRGLDYGYTF.

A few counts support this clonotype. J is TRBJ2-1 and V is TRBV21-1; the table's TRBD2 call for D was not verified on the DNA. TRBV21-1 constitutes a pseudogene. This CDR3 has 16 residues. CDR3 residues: CASSAEWESSYNEQFF. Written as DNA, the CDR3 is TGTGCCAGCAGCGCTGAGTGGGAGTCTTCTTACAATGAGCAGTTCTTC.

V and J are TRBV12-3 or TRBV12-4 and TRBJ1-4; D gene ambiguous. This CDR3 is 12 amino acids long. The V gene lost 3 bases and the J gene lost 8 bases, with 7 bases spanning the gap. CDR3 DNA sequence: TGTGCCAGCAGTTTCGGAGGGGAAAAACTGTTTTTT. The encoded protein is CASSFGGEKLFF.

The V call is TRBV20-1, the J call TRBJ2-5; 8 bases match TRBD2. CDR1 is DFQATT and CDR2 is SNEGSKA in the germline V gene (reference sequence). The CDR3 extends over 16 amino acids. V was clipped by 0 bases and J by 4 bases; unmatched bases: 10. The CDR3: CSARDQAAGVRETQYF. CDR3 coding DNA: TGCAGTGCTAGAGATCAAGCAGCGGGAGTGCGAGAGACCCAGTACTTC.

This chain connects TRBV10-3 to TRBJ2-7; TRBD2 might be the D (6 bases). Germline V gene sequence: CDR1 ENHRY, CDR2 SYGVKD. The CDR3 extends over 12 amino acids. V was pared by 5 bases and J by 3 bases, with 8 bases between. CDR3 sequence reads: CAISLSGYEQYF. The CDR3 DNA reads TGTGCCATCAGTCTTAGCGGCTACGAGCAGTACTTC.

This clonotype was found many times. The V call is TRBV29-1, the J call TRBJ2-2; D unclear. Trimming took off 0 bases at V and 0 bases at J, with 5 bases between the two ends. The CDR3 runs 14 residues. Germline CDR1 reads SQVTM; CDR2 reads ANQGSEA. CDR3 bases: TGCAGCGTTGAAGACAGGTCGAACACCGGGGAGCTGTTTTTT. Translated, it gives CSVEDRSNTGELFF.

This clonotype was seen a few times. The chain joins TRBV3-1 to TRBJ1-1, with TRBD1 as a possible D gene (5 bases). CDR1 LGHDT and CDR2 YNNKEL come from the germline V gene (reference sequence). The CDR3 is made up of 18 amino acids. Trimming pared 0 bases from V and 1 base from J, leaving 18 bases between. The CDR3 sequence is CASSQERGRDLGNTEAFF. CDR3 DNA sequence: TGTGCCAGCAGCCAAGAAAGGGGCAGGGATTTAGGGAACACTGAAGCTTTCTTT.

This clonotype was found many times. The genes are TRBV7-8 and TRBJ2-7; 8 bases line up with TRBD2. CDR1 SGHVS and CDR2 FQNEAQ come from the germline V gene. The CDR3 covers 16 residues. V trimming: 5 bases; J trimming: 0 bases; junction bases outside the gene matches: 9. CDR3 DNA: TGTGCCAGCAGCCCCCGGGGTAGCGGGACCTCCTACGAGCAGTACTTC. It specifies CASSPRGSGTSYEQYF.

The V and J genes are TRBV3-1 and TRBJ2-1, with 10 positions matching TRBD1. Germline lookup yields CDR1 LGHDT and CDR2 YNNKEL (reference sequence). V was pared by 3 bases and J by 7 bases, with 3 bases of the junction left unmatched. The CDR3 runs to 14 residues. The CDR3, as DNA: TGTGCCAGCAGCCACGCGGGACAGGGGAATGAGCAGTTCTTC. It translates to CASSHAGQGNEQFF.

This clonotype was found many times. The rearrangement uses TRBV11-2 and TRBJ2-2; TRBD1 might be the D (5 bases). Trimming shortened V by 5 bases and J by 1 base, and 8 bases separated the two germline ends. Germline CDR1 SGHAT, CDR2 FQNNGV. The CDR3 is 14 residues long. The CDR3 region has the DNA TGTGCCAGCAGCCTCCAGGGGAACACCGGGGAGCTGTTTTTT. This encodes CASSLQGNTGELFF.

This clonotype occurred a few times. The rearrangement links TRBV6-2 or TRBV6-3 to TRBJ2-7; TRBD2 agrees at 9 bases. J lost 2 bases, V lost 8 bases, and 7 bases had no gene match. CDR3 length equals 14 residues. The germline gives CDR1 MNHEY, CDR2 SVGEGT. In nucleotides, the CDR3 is TGTGCCAGCCGCCGGACTAGCGAGACCTACGAGCAGTACTTC. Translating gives CASRRTSETYEQYF.

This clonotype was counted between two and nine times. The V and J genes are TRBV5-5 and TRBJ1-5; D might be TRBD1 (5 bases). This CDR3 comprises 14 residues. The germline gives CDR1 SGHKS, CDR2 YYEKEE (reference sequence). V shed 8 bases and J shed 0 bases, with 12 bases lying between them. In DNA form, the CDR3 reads TGTGCCAGTCAGAGGGGAGATAGCAATCAGCCCCAGCATTTT. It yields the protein CASQRGDSNQPQHF.

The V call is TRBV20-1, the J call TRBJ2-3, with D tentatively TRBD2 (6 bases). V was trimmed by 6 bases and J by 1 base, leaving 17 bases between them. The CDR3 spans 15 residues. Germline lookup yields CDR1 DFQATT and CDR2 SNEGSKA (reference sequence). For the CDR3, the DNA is TGCAGTGCAACGGGACTCATGGTGGGCACAGATACGCAGTATTTT. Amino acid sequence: CSATGLMVGTDTQYF.

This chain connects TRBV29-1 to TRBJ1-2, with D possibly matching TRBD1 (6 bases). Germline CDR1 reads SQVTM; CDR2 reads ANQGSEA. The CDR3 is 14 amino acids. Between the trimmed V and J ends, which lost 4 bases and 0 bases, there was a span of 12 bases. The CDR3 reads CSVGTVIPNYGYTF. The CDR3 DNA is TGCAGCGTTGGGACAGTGATTCCTAACTATGGCTACACCTTC.

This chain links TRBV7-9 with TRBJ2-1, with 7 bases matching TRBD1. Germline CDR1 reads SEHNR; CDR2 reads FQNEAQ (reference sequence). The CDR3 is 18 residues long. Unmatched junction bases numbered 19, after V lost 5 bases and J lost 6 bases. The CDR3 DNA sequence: TGTGCCAGCAGCCCCGTGTGGGCCAGACAGGGCCCTATCAATGAGCAGTTCTTC. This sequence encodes CASSPVWARQGPINEQFF.

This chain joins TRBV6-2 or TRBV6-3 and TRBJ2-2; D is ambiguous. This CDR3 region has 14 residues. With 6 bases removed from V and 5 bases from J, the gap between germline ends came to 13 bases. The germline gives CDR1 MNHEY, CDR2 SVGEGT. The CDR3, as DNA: TGTGCCAGCAGCCCCATGCCCCATACCGGGGAGCTGTTTTTT. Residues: CASSPMPHTGELFF.

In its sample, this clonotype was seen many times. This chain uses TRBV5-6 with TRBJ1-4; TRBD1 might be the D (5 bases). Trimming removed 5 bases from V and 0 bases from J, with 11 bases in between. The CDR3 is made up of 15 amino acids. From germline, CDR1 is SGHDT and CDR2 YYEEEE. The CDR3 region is CASRVRGTTNEKLFF. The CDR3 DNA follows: TGTGCCAGCAGAGTTCGGGGCACAACTAATGAAAAACTGTTTTTT.

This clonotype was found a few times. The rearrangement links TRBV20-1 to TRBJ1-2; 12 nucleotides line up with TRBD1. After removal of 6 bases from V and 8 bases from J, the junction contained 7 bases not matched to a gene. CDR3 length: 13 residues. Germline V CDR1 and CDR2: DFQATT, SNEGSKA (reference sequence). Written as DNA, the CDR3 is TGCAGTGCCCCCGGGACAGGGGGCTTCGGCTACACCTTC. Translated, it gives CSAPGTGGFGYTF.

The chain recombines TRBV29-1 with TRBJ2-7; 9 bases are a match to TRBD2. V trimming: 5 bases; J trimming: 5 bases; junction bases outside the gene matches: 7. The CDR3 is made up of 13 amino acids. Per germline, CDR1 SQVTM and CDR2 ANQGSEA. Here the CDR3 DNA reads TGCAGCGTTCGCGCGGGAGGGTCCCACGAGCAGTACTTC. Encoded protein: CSVRAGGSHEQYF.

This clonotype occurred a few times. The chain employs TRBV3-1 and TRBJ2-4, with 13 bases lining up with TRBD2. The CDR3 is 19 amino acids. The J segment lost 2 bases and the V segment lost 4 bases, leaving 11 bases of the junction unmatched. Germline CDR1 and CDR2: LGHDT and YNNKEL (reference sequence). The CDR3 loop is CASSLPRTSGSASKNIQYF. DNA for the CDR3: TGTGCCAGCAGCCTTCCCAGGACTAGCGGGAGTGCGTCCAAAAACATTCAGTACTTC. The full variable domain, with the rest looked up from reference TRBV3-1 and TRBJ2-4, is DTAVSQTPKYLVTQMGNDKSIKCEQNLGHDTMYWYKQDSKKFLKIMFSYNNKELIINETVPNRFSPKSPDKAHLNLHINSLELGDSAVYFCASSLPRTSGSASKNIQYFGAGTRLSVL.

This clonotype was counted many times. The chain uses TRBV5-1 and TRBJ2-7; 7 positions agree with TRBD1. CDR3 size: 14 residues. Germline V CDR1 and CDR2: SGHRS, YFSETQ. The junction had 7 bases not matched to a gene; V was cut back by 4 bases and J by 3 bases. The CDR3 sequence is CASSPIGQDYEQYF. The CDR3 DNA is TGCGCCAGCAGCCCCATTGGACAGGACTACGAGCAGTACTTC.

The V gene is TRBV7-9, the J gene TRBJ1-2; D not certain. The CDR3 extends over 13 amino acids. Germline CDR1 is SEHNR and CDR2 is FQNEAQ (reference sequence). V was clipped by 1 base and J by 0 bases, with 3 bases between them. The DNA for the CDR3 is TGTGCCAGCAGCTTAGGAGCTAACTATGGCTACACCTTC. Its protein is CASSLGANYGYTF.

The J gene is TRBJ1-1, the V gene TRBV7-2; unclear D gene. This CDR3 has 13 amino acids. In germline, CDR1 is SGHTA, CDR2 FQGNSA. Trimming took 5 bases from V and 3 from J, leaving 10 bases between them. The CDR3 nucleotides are TGTGCCAGCAGCCCCGGACGGTACACTGAAGCTTTCTTT. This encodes CASSPGRYTEAFF.

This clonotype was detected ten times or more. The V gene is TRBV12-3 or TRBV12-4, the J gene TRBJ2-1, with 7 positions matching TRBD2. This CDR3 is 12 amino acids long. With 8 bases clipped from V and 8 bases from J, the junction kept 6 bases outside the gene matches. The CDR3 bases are TGTGCCAGCCGCTGGGGGGGTGATGAGCAGTTCTTC. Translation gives CASRWGGDEQFF.

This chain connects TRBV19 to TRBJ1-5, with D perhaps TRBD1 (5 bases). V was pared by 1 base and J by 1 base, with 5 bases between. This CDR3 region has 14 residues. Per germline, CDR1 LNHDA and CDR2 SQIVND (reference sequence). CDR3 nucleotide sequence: TGTGCCAGTAGTATAGCAGGGAGCAATCAGCCCCAGCATTTT. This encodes CASSIAGSNQPQHF.

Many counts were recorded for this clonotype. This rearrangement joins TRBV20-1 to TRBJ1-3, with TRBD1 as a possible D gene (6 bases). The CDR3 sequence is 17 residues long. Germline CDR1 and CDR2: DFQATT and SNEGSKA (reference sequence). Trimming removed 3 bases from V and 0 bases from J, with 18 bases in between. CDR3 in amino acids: CSARKGWDTHSGNTIYF. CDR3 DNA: TGCAGTGCTAGGAAGGGGTGGGACACCCACTCTGGAAACACCATATATTTT.